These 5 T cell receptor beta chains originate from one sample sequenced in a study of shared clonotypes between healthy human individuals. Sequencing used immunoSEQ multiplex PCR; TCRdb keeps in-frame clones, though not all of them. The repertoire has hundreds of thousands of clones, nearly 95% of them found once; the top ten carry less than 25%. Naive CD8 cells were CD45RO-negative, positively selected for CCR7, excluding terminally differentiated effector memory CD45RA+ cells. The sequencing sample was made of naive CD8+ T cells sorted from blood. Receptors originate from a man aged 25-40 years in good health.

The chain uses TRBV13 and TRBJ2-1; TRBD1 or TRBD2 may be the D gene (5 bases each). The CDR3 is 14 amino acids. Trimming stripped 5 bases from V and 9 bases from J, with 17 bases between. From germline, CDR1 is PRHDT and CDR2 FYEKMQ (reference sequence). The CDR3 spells CASSPRDQHGEQFF. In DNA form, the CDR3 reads TGTGCCAGCAGCCCCCGGGACCAGCATGGTGAGCAGTTCTTC.

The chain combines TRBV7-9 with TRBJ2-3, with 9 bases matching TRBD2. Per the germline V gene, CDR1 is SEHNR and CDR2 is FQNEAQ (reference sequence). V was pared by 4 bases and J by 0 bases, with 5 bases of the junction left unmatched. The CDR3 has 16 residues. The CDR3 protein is CASSSRTSESTDTQYF. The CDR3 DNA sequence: TGTGCCAGCAGCTCCAGGACTAGCGAGAGCACAGATACGCAGTATTTT.

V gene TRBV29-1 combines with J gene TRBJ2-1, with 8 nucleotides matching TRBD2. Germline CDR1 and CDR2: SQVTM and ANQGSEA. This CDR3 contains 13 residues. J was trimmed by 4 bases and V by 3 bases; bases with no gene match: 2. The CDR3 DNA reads TGCAGCGTTGACACGGGAGGGTACAATGAGCAGTTCTTC. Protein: CSVDTGGYNEQFF.

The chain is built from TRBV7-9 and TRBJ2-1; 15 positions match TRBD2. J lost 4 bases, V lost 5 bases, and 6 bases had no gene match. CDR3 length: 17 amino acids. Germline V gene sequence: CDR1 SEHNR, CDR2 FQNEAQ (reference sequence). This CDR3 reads CASSLGLAGGPYNEQFF. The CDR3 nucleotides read TGTGCCAGCAGCCTCGGACTAGCGGGAGGGCCTTACAATGAGCAGTTCTTC.

For the CDR3, the DNA is TGCAGCGTTGCCTATGAAAATAAGAACACTGAAGCTTTCTTT. It translates to CSVAYENKNTEAFF. The genes are TRBV29-1 and TRBJ1-1; no clear D. Germline V gives CDR1 SQVTM, CDR2 ANQGSEA. Trimming took off 4 bases at V and 1 base at J, with 13 bases between the two ends. The CDR3 runs to 14 residues. Looking up the rest from reference TRBV29-1 and TRBJ1-1 gives the full variable domain: SAVISQKPSRDICQRGTSLTIQCQVDSQVTMMFWYRQQPGQSLTLIATANQGSEATYESGFVIDKFPISRPNLTFSTLTVSNMSPEDSSIYLCSVAYENKNTEAFFGQGTRLTVV.